This record covers a single T cell receptor (beta chain). The data were obtained in a study of blood T cell repertoires in COVID-19. Overall study context: Collection of acute and convalescent COVID-19 samples took place in the United States, Italy and Spain. PBMCs, B-cell-depleted T cells, or T cells provided the cDNA or gDNA that made up the material.

From germline, CDR1 is MNHEY and CDR2 SVGEGT. V gave up 0 bases and J gave up 3 bases, with 20 bases separating them. The CDR3 runs to 19 residues. Original handling: Quantification of nucleated cells was approximated via reference gene primer amplification. The repertoire was sequenced with immunoSEQ multiplex PCR; TCRdb's copy has only in-frame clones and lacks some. The V and J calls and clone size are taken from that table; D and trimming were inferred from the DNA. The data show over 120,000 clones, around 84% seen once. Sequences were obtained from peripheral blood. The TCR comes from a man in his 60s with active or convalescent COVID-19. The chain carries TRBV6-2 or TRBV6-3 and TRBJ1-4; D gene ambiguous. CDR3 in amino acids: CASSYSVAVRVVSNEKLFF. The CDR3 DNA reads TGTGCCAGCAGTTACTCGGTCGCGGTCCGTGTTGTTTCTAATGAAAAACTGTTTTTT.